What follows are 28 T cell receptor beta chains derived from one specimen sequenced in a study of metastatic and nonmetastatic thyroid tumors (dated by TCRdb to 2020 to 2021). No patient had received any treatment before thyroid surgery. Preparation of the library involved PCR. For sequencing, an Illumina HiSeq 4000 was employed. TCRdb reprocessing: public reads trimmed at Q25 with fastp, clones called with MiXCR, in-frame beta chains kept. The sample has roughly 93,000 clones on record, 10% to 15% of them singletons. The ten largest clonotypes hold approximately 10% of the sample. Sequences were obtained from blood. Receptors originate from a female donor with papillary thyroid cancer or a benign thyroid nodule (not recorded which). Some clones in this sample may be carry-over from other donors' samples.

This clone was seen many times. V is TRBV6-2 or TRBV6-3 and J is TRBJ2-5, with D possibly matching TRBD1 (5 bases). Trimming took off 6 bases at V and 2 bases at J, with 7 bases between the two ends. The germline CDR1 and CDR2 sequences are MNHEY and SVGEGT. The CDR3 length is 12 residues. CDR3 nucleotides: TGTGCCAGCAGAGGGGATCAAGAGACCCAGTACTTC. Its translation: CASRGDQETQYF.

This clone showed up many times. The chain employs TRBV19 and TRBJ2-1; D ambiguous. V lost 3 bases and J 6 bases, leaving 9 bases between the germline ends. Germline-derived CDR1 and CDR2 are LNHDA and SQIVND (reference sequence). The CDR3 runs to 13 residues. The CDR3 DNA reads as TGTGCCAGTAGTATCCCCGGTAGCAATGAGCAGTTCTTC. Protein: CASSIPGSNEQFF.

The chain uses TRBV5-4 and TRBJ1-4; TRBD1 aligns across 7 bases. This CDR3 is 14 amino acids long. Germline V lookup: CDR1 SGHNT, CDR2 YYREEE (reference sequence). After removal of 1 base from V and 8 bases from J, the junction contained 5 bases not matched to a gene. CDR3: CASSLRDSGEKLFF. In DNA form, the CDR3 reads TGTGCCAGCAGCTTGCGGGACAGTGGGGAAAAACTGTTTTTT.

The V and J genes are TRBV30 and TRBJ1-1; TRBD1 aligns across 7 bases. CDR3 size: 15 residues. J gave up 4 bases and V 4 bases, and 12 bases lay outside the gene matches. The germline gives CDR1 GTSNPN, CDR2 SVGIG (reference sequence). CDR3 protein: CAWTRERGLGTEAFF. In nucleotides, the CDR3 is TGTGCCTGGACGCGAGAAAGGGGGCTAGGCACTGAAGCTTTCTTT.

This clone was seen ten or more times. V is TRBV9 and J is TRBJ2-1, with D possibly being TRBD2 (6 bases). With 10 bases removed from V and 4 bases from J, the gap between germline ends came to 24 bases. The length of the CDR3 is 16 residues. CDR1 and CDR2 from the germline V gene are SGDLS and YYNGEE. CDR3 DNA: TGTGCCGGCTCGGTGTCTAGCTCGACTAGTTACAATGAGCAGTTCTTC. Its protein is CAGSVSSSTSYNEQFF.

This clone was counted a few times. This chain joins TRBV7-6 and TRBJ2-3; TRBD2 matches 11 bases. This CDR3 is 15 amino acids long. Germline loops: CDR1 SGHVS, CDR2 FNYEAQ. After removal of 5 bases from V and 5 bases from J, the junction contained 6 bases not matched to a gene. CDR3 coding DNA: TGTGCCAGCAGCCGCACTAGCGGGAGAAAAGATACGCAGTATTTT. Its protein product is CASSRTSGRKDTQYF.

This clone was seen at least ten times. The chain is built from TRBV20-1 and TRBJ2-2; 16 bases align to TRBD2. V trimming: 1 base; J trimming: 4 bases; junction bases outside the gene matches: 6. The germline V gene has CDR1 DFQATT and CDR2 SNEGSKA (reference sequence). The CDR3 spans 18 residues. This chain's CDR3 is CSARGGLAGGRATGELFF. In nucleotides, the CDR3 is TGCAGTGCTAGAGGGGGACTAGCGGGAGGGCGGGCCACCGGGGAGCTGTTTTTT.

This clone was picked up many times. V usage is TRBV5-1 and J usage is TRBJ2-7, with 7 bases fitting TRBD1. Looked up from germline, CDR1 is SGHRS and CDR2 is YFSETQ. CDR3 length equals 14 residues. The V gene end was trimmed by 3 bases and the J gene end by 3 bases; junction bases not matched to a gene: 6. The chain's CDR3 is CASSSRAGGYEQYF. CDR3 coding DNA: TGCGCCAGCAGCTCGCGAGCAGGGGGCTACGAGCAGTACTTC.

This clone was recorded many times. The V and J genes are TRBV7-3 and TRBJ2-1; 7 positions match TRBD2. V dropped 5 bases and J dropped 5; count of bases not matched to a gene: 9. The CDR3 contains 15 residues. Germline V gives CDR1 SGHTA, CDR2 FQGTGA. CDR3 loop: CASSQWASGDNEQFF. In DNA form, the CDR3 reads TGTGCCAGCAGCCAATGGGCTAGCGGCGACAATGAGCAGTTCTTC.

This clone has at least ten counts. J is TRBJ2-7 and V is TRBV9; D not certain. The V end was cut by 0 bases, the J end by 0 bases, with 10 bases between. Germline-derived CDR1 and CDR2 are SGDLS and YYNGEE. The CDR3 covers 15 residues. This CDR3 reads CASSVAGGASYEQYF. The CDR3 DNA reads TGTGCCAGCAGCGTAGCGGGCGGTGCCTCCTACGAGCAGTACTTC.

Ten or more counts support this clone. The chain links TRBV5-1 to TRBJ2-3; TRBD2 aligns across 15 bases. Trimming cost V 3 bases and J 0 bases; bases outside gene matches: 14. Per the germline V gene, CDR1 is SGHRS and CDR2 is YFSETQ. The CDR3 contains 21 residues. CDR3 sequence reads: CASSSHSRTSGRVPSTDTQYF. CDR3 in DNA: TGCGCCAGCAGCTCCCATAGTAGGACTAGCGGGAGGGTGCCTAGCACAGATACGCAGTATTTT.

This clone was detected ten times or more. The chain uses TRBV14 and TRBJ2-1; TRBD1 aligns across 7 bases. This CDR3 comprises 18 residues. The V gene end was trimmed by 0 bases and the J gene end by 8 bases; junction bases not matched to a gene: 16. CDR1 and CDR2 from the germline V gene are SGHDN and FVKESK. The CDR3, as DNA: TGTGCCAGCAGCCAAGAAGTCTCTCGGACAGGTTTTAGGGATGAGCAGTTCTTC. This encodes CASSQEVSRTGFRDEQFF.

Remarks on this clone: This clone may be a read error of a much larger clone one base away. Other nucleotide sequences in the sample specify the same CDR3. The chain links TRBV28 to TRBJ1-2; D gene unclear. CDR1 MDHEN and CDR2 SYDVKM come from the germline V gene. The CDR3 runs to 13 residues. The germline V and J ends were trimmed by 5 bases and 5 bases, with 12 bases remaining between them. The CDR3 loop is CASSAERPYGYTF. The CDR3 nucleotides read TGTGCCAGCAGTGCCGAGAGGCCGTATGGCTACACCTTC.

This clone was observed a handful of times. Given a much more abundant clone one base away, this may be a read error. The rearrangement joins TRBV5-1 to TRBJ2-7; D is unresolved. Germline values: CDR1 SGHRS, CDR2 YFSETQ. The CDR3 is made up of 13 amino acids. CDR3 sequence reads: CASSLGATYERYF. The CDR3 DNA reads as TGCGCCAGCAGCTTGGGTGCCACCTACGAGCGGTACTTC.

This clone was seen at least ten times. The chain employs TRBV10-3 and TRBJ1-2; 11 bases are a match to TRBD1. The CDR3 has 14 amino acids. Looked up from germline, CDR1 is ENHRY and CDR2 is SYGVKD. With 7 bases clipped from V and 2 bases from J, the junction kept 3 bases outside the gene matches. The CDR3 region has the DNA TGTGCCATCAATAGGGACAGGGGGAACTATGGCTACACCTTC. Translating gives CAINRDRGNYGYTF.

This clone was counted at least ten times. The chain recombines TRBV6-1 with TRBJ1-2; possibly TRBD1 for D (5 bases). This CDR3 has 11 residues. Germline CDR1 MNHNS, CDR2 SASEGT. Trimming pared 5 bases from V and 5 bases from J, leaving 6 bases between. For the CDR3, the DNA is TGTGCCAGCAGTCCAGGGTATGGCTACACCTTC. It yields the protein CASSPGYGYTF.

In its sample, this clone was seen a few times. Just one base apart from a much larger clone, this may be a read error. This chain connects TRBV2 to TRBJ2-3, with 12 bases that match TRBD2. The CDR3 consists of 15 residues. Unmatched junction bases numbered 6, after V lost 6 bases and J lost 5 bases. Germline V gives CDR1 SNHLY, CDR2 FYNNEI. CDR3 amino acids: CASSETSGRIDTQYF. In DNA form, the CDR3 reads TGTGCCAGCAGCGAGACTAGCGGGAGAATAGATACGCAGTATTTT.

This clone was seen ten or more times. The rearrangement uses TRBV7-3 and TRBJ2-3, with D perhaps TRBD1 or TRBD2 (7 bases each). CDR1 is SGHTA, CDR2 FQGTGA, per germline. The V end lost 3 bases, the J end lost 0 bases, and 19 bases lay between the germline ends. This CDR3 has 18 residues. This chain's CDR3 is CASSLTGRGTSSTDTQYF. As DNA, the CDR3 is TGTGCCAGCAGCTTGACAGGGAGGGGGACCTCTAGCACAGATACGCAGTATTTT.

The chain carries TRBV5-6 and TRBJ2-7; no clear D. Germline V gene sequence: CDR1 SGHDT, CDR2 YYEEEE. This CDR3 is 12 amino acids long. V lost 2 bases and J 3 bases, leaving 6 bases between the germline ends. This CDR3 reads CASSFEDYEQYF. DNA for the CDR3: TGTGCCAGCAGCTTTGAGGACTACGAGCAGTACTTC.

This clone was recorded at least ten times. CDR3 bases: TGTGCCAGCAGCCCCCCGACAGGGGAGGGAGGCTACACCTTC. It specifies CASSPPTGEGGYTF. The chain uses TRBV3-1 and TRBJ1-2; the match to TRBD1 covers 8 bases. The CDR3 runs 14 residues. J lost 8 bases, V lost 4 bases, and 9 bases had no gene match. Germline CDR1 LGHDT, CDR2 YNNKEL (reference sequence). The full variable domain, with the rest looked up from reference TRBV3-1 and TRBJ1-2, is DTAVSQTPKYLVTQMGNDKSIKCEQNLGHDTMYWYKQDSKKFLKIMFSYNNKELIINETVPNRFSPKSPDKAHLNLHINSLELGDSAVYFCASSPPTGEGGYTFGSGTRLTVV.

This clone appeared many times. V and J are TRBV20-1 and TRBJ1-2, with a possible D match to TRBD1 (5 bases). In germline, CDR1 is DFQATT, CDR2 SNEGSKA (reference sequence). V lost 3 bases and J 7 bases, leaving 15 bases between the germline ends. This CDR3 has 13 residues. CDR3 sequence reads: CSASGGGEGGYTF. CDR3 DNA: TGCAGTGCTAGCGGTGGGGGAGAGGGTGGCTACACCTTC.

This clone has only one observation. The rearrangement uses TRBV5-6 and TRBJ2-1; D may correspond to TRBD1 or TRBD2 (5 bases each). This CDR3 is 17 amino acids long. Germline V gene data show CDR1 as SGHDT and CDR2 as YYEEEE. Trimming stripped 4 bases from V and 0 bases from J, with 17 bases between. In DNA form, the CDR3 reads TGTGCCAGCAGCCTGCTGAGGGGCCGAGGCTCCTACAATGAGCAGTTCTTC. It encodes CASSLLRGRGSYNEQFF.

This clone was seen at least ten times. At the DNA level, this CDR3 is encoded by other sequences in the same sample as well. The CDR3: CATTLGAPRYTF. DNA of the CDR3: TGTGCCACCACACTCGGGGCTCCCCGCTACACCTTC. The chain recombines TRBV2 with TRBJ1-2, with D perhaps matching TRBD1 (5 bases). The V end lost 10 bases, the J end lost 9 bases, and 18 bases lay between the germline ends. Germline assignment: CDR1 SNHLY and CDR2 FYNNEI. The CDR3 loop spans 12 amino acids.

This clone was detected a few times. Other DNA sequences in this specimen translate into the identical CDR3. The chain carries TRBV25-1 and TRBJ2-1; perhaps TRBD1 as D (5 bases). Germline-derived CDR1 and CDR2 are MGHDK and SYGVNS. Deletions cut 3 bases from V and 11 bases from J, with 23 bases between. The CDR3 covers 16 residues. DNA of the CDR3: TGTGCCAGCAGTGATGGGGCACCCGCGGAACAAGGACAGCAGTTCTTC. It yields the protein CASSDGAPAEQGQQFF.

This clone was found many times. CDR3 sequence (DNA): TGTGCCAGCACCACGGGGGGGACCGATGGCTACACCTTC. Translated: CASTTGGTDGYTF. The chain joins TRBV6-1 to TRBJ1-2; a weak D match, TRBD1 (5 bases). The CDR3 runs to 13 residues. The V gene's germline CDR1 is MNHNS and CDR2 SASEGT. The germline V and J ends were trimmed by 7 bases and 6 bases, with 15 bases remaining between them.

V gene TRBV12-3 or TRBV12-4 combines with J gene TRBJ2-3; unclear D gene. V was shortened by 3 bases and J by 2 bases, with 15 bases between the two germline ends. This CDR3 is 16 amino acids long. The CDR3 reads CASSFQDRFITDTQYF. As DNA, the CDR3 is TGTGCCAGCAGTTTTCAGGACCGTTTTATCACAGATACGCAGTATTTT.

This clone was found many times. This chain uses TRBV6-1 with TRBJ2-3; the match to TRBD2 covers 11 bases. The length of the CDR3 is 12 residues. Germline CDR1 and CDR2: MNHNS and SASEGT. CDR3 protein: CATSGGTDTQYF. In DNA form, the CDR3 reads TGTGCGACTAGCGGGGGCACAGATACGCAGTATTTT.

This clone was detected ten times or more. This chain links TRBV6-2 or TRBV6-3 with TRBJ2-1; the match to TRBD2 covers 11 bases. J lost 6 bases, V lost 6 bases, and 19 bases had no gene match. Germline V lookup: CDR1 MNHEY, CDR2 SVGEGT. CDR3 size: 19 residues. CDR3 residues: CASSPRGNLLAGVSNEQFF. Written as DNA, the CDR3 is TGTGCCAGCAGCCCTAGGGGGAACCTACTAGCGGGAGTCAGCAATGAGCAGTTCTTC.